Below, 11 T cell receptor beta chains from the same sample are listed, as sequenced in a study of cytomegalovirus exposure and HLA in healthy donors. PCR involved 60 Vbeta and 13 Jbeta primers. Profiled with immunoSEQ multiplex PCR; TCRdb holds only in-frame clones, not every one. This table holds 110,000 to 150,000 clones, approximately 82% found once. Material: PBMCs. Receptors originate from an older woman in good health and CMV-seropositive.

The chain joins TRBV29-1 to TRBJ1-2; TRBD1 might be the D (6 bases). The CDR3 is 14 amino acids. The V end was cut by 0 bases, the J end by 2 bases, with 10 bases between. Germline CDR1 SQVTM, CDR2 ANQGSEA. Here the CDR3 DNA reads TGCAGCGTTGAAGATCACAGGGAAAACTATGGCTACACCTTC. Translated: CSVEDHRENYGYTF.

The chain links TRBV2 to TRBJ2-5; D is perhaps TRBD2 (6 bases). The CDR3 loop spans 11 amino acids. Germline V lookup: CDR1 SNHLY, CDR2 FYNNEI. The ends were cut back, 6 bases at V and 5 bases at J, with 7 bases in the middle. This CDR3 is CASSGGETQYF. The CDR3 DNA reads TGTGCCAGCAGCGGAGGGGAGACCCAGTACTTC. The variable domain in full, with the rest retrieved from reference TRBV2 and TRBJ2-5, is EPEVTQTPSHQVTQMGQEVILRCVPISNHLYFYWYRQILGQKVEFLVSFYNNEISEKSEIFDDQFSVERPDGSNFTLKIRSTKLEDSAMYFCASSGGETQYFGPGTRLLVL.

This chain uses TRBV5-6 with TRBJ1-3; D not resolved. Germline V gives CDR1 SGHDT, CDR2 YYEEEE. The CDR3 has 15 amino acids. The V end was cut by 0 bases, the J end by 0 bases, with 7 bases between. CDR3 nucleotide sequence: TGTGCCAGCAGCTTGGAATACAGCTCTGGAAACACCATATATTTT. It translates to CASSLEYSSGNTIYF.

The chain has TRBV2 and TRBJ2-5, with a possible D match to TRBD1 (6 bases). The CDR3 contains 13 residues. Trimming stripped 5 bases from V and 4 bases from J, with 11 bases between. Per the germline V gene, CDR1 is SNHLY and CDR2 is FYNNEI. This CDR3 is CASSPNRAETQYF. The CDR3 nucleotides are TGTGCCAGCAGTCCCAACAGGGCAGAGACCCAGTACTTC. Based on the CDR3 plus reference TRBV2 and TRBJ2-5, the full variable domain is EPEVTQTPSHQVTQMGQEVILRCVPISNHLYFYWYRQILGQKVEFLVSFYNNEISEKSEIFDDQFSVERPDGSNFTLKIRSTKLEDSAMYFCASSPNRAETQYFGPGTRLLVL.

This clone was seen a handful of times. The chain employs TRBV5-1 and TRBJ1-1, with 7 bases identical to TRBD1. CDR3 length: 15 amino acids. Germline values: CDR1 SGHRS, CDR2 YFSETQ. After removal of 0 bases from V and 3 bases from J, the junction contained 5 bases not matched to a gene. The CDR3 region is CASSLEGGWDTEAFF. The CDR3 coding sequence is TGCGCCAGCAGCTTGGAAGGGGGCTGGGACACTGAAGCTTTCTTT. Supplemented by reference TRBV5-1 and TRBJ1-1, the full variable domain reads KAGVTQTPRYLIKTRGQQVTLSCSPISGHRSVSWYQQTPGQGLQFLFEYFSETQRNKGNFPGRFSGRQFSNSRSEMNVSTLELGDSALYLCASSLEGGWDTEAFFGQGTRLTVV.

The chain is built from TRBV5-4 and TRBJ1-1; 8 positions agree with TRBD1. V was pared by 6 bases and J by 4 bases, with 8 bases of the junction left unmatched. CDR3 size: 14 residues. Looked up from germline, CDR1 is SGHNT and CDR2 is YYREEE (reference sequence). The CDR3 coding sequence is TGTGCCAGCAACGAACAGGGGGAACTCACTGAAGCTTTCTTT. It specifies CASNEQGELTEAFF.

This chain links TRBV7-9 with TRBJ2-3; TRBD2 agrees at 8 bases. Looked up from germline, CDR1 is SEHNR and CDR2 is FQNEAQ (reference sequence). The trim removed 2 bases at V and 5 bases at J, leaving 6 bases unmatched. CDR3 length: 15 amino acids. The CDR3: CASSLSAGVVDTQYF. CDR3 coding DNA: TGTGCCAGCAGCTTATCAGCGGGAGTTGTAGATACGCAGTATTTT.

The CDR3, as DNA: TGTGCCAGCAGCTTATCGGAGGGAAATCAGCCCCAGCATTTT. Residues: CASSLSEGNQPQHF. The rearrangement links TRBV7-8 to TRBJ1-5; no clear D gene. With 2 bases removed from V and 4 bases from J, the gap between germline ends came to 9 bases. The CDR3 totals 14 residues. Per germline, CDR1 SGHVS and CDR2 FQNEAQ.

The chain joins TRBV28 to TRBJ1-1; tentatively, D is TRBD1 (6 bases). CDR1 is MDHEN and CDR2 is SYDVKM in the germline V gene. V was shortened by 8 bases and J by 5 bases, with 15 bases between the two germline ends. This CDR3 contains 13 residues. The CDR3 sequence: CASGEQGDTEAFF. In DNA form, the CDR3 reads TGTGCCAGCGGAGAACAGGGAGATACTGAAGCTTTCTTT.

V usage is TRBV6-5 and J usage is TRBJ2-1, with a possible D match to TRBD1 (5 bases). This CDR3 contains 14 residues. Germline V gene sequence: CDR1 MNHEY, CDR2 SVGAGI. Trimming took 9 bases from V and 8 from J, leaving 20 bases between them. The CDR3 loop is CASGAAGRPHEQFF. The CDR3 nucleotides read TGTGCCAGTGGGGCCGCCGGGCGGCCTCATGAGCAGTTCTTC.

This clone was counted once. V usage is TRBV21-1 and J usage is TRBJ1-5; TRBD1, the D gene given by the table, was not confirmed from the DNA. TRBV21-1 corresponds to a pseudogene. The CDR3 length is 17 residues. CDR3 in DNA: TGTGCCAGCAGCAAAGGAGGGGGGACAGGGCGGTTTCAGCCCCAGCATTTT. This sequence encodes CASSKGGGTGRFQPQHF.